These T cell receptor beta chains were read from a single sample in a study of post-analysis software for immune sequencing data. TCRdb re-called the PCR reads through MiXCR, storing one row per CDR3 protein. The sample yields about 210,000 distinct CDR3 sequences, approximately 28% seen once. Sequenced: blood. All receptors come from a girl aged 2 to 17 with multiple sclerosis. Each CDR3 is given with its conserved first and last residue. The D gene is left open where the match is weak. The size of a clone is reported for some rows only, either as once, few or many, or as a class for expanded clones.

V gene	D gene	J gene	clone size	CDR3 length	CDR3 DNA	CDR3 protein
TRBV5-1	-	TRBJ2-6	-	15	TGCGCCAGCAGCTCGTCGGGGGCCGGGGCCAACGTCCTGACTTTC	CASSSSGAGANVLTF
TRBV20-1	-	TRBJ1-2	many	12	TGCAGTGCTAGAGAGGGTACTCATGGCTACACCTTC	CSAREGTHGYTF
TRBV5-1	-	TRBJ2-7	few	13	TGCGCCAGCAGCCCGCGGGGCGGGTACGAGCAGTACTTC	CASSPRGGYEQYF
TRBV2	-	TRBJ2-5	many	14	TGTGCCAGCAGTGACGAGAGGGGCCAAGAGACCCAGTACTTC	CASSDERGQETQYF
TRBV29-1	-	TRBJ1-1	many	14	TGCAGCGTATTGATGGGACACATGAACACTGAAGCTTTCTTT	CSVLMGHMNTEAFF
TRBV29-1	-	TRBJ2-7	many	13	TGCAGCGTTCAGGGAAGGAGATCCTACGAGCAGTACTTC	CSVQGRRSYEQYF
TRBV5-1	TRBD2	TRBJ2-1	many	15	TGCGCCAGCAGCTTGGGTAGCGGGGGATACAATGAGCAGTTCTTC	CASSLGSGGYNEQFF
TRBV5-1	-	TRBJ2-7	-	14	TGCGCCAGCGGCTTGGAATGGGGCCCCTACGAGCAGTACTTC	CASGLEWGPYEQYF
TRBV28	TRBD2	TRBJ2-5	once	15	TGTGCCAGCAGGAAGGGACTAGCGGGAGAAAAGACCCAGTACTTC	CASRKGLAGEKTQYF
TRBV2	TRBD1	TRBJ1-4	-	13	TGTGCCAGCAGTGAATCACAGGGGGAAAAACTGTTTTTT	CASSESQGEKLFF
TRBV20-1	TRBD2	TRBJ2-7	many	17	TGCAGTGCTACTAGGACTAGCGGGACCCTGCGCTCCTACGAGCAGTACTTC	CSATRTSGTLRSYEQYF
TRBV6-2/TRBV6-3	TRBD2	TRBJ2-3	few	14	TGTGCCAGCAGTTACGGGACTAGCGCAGATACGCAGTATTTT	CASSYGTSADTQYF
TRBV7-9	-	TRBJ2-3	many	13	TGTGCCAGCAGCCAACGACTAGTTGATACGCAGTATTTT	CASSQRLVDTQYF
TRBV12-3/TRBV12-4	TRBD1	TRBJ1-2	many	12	TGTGCCAGCACCGACAGGGTCGGAGGCTACACCTTC	CASTDRVGGYTF
TRBV7-3	-	TRBJ1-1	once	12	TGTGCCAGCAACTACGGGAACACTGAAGCTTTCTTT	CASNYGNTEAFF
TRBV6-2/TRBV6-3	-	TRBJ1-2	-	14	TGTGCCAGCAGTTGGGGGGGCTCCTACTATGGCTACACCTTC	CASSWGGSYYGYTF